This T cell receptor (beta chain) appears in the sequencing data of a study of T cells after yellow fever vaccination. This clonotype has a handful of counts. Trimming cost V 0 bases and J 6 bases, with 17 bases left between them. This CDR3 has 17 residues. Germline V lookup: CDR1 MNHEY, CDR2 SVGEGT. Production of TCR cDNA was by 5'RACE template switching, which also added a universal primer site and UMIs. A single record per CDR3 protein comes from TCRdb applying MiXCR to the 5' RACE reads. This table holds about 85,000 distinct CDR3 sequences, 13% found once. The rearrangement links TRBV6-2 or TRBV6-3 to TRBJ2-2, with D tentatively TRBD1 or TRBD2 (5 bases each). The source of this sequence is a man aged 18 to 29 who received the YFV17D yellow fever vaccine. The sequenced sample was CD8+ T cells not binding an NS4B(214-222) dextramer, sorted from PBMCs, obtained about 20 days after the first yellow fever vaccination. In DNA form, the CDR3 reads TGTGCCAGCAGTTACTCCAGGGAGCTCGGGCACCCCGGGGAGCTGTTTTTT. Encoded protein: CASSYSRELGHPGELFF.